The 5 T cell receptor beta chains below come from one sample, sequenced in a study of cytomegalovirus exposure and HLA in healthy donors. The PCR contained 60 Vbeta and 13 Jbeta primers. Here immunoSEQ multiplex PCR was the method, and the copy in TCRdb shows in-frame clones only, minus some. The sample contains tens of thousands of clones, around 82% of which appear only once. The specimen was PBMCs. The receptors originated from a man aged 25-40 years in good health and CMV-seropositive.

This rearrangement joins TRBV14 to TRBJ1-2; 8 bases line up with TRBD1. J gave up 7 bases and V 6 bases, and 7 bases lay outside the gene matches. There are 13 residues in the CDR3. From germline, CDR1 is SGHDN and CDR2 FVKESK. The CDR3 bases are TGTGCCAGCAGGGAACAGGGGGGCTCTGGCTACACCTTC. Translation gives CASREQGGSGYTF.

The chain is built from TRBV9 and TRBJ2-1; D possibly corresponds to TRBD1 (6 bases). The germline V gene has CDR1 SGDLS and CDR2 YYNGEE. The CDR3 is 16 residues long. The germline V and J ends were trimmed by 4 bases and 0 bases, with 14 bases remaining between them. The DNA for the CDR3 is TGTGCCAGCAGCCCCCGTCTGGACAGCTCCTACAATGAGCAGTTCTTC. As protein: CASSPRLDSSYNEQFF.

The rearrangement joins TRBV7-6 to TRBJ2-1, with 7 positions matching TRBD2. V gave up 5 bases and J gave up 7 bases; unmatched junction bases: 8. Germline CDR1 and CDR2: SGHVS and FNYEAQ. The CDR3 sequence is 14 residues long. CDR3 residues: CASSPPRLANEQFF. The CDR3 bases are TGTGCCAGCAGCCCTCCAAGACTAGCTAATGAGCAGTTCTTC. The variable domain in full, with the rest retrieved from reference TRBV7-6 and TRBJ2-1, is GAGVSQSPRYKVTKRGQDVALRCDPISGHVSLYWYRQALGQGPEFLTYFNYEAQQDKSGLPNDRFSAERPEGSISTLTIQRTEQRDSAMYRCASSPPRLANEQFFGPGTRLTVL.

The chain has TRBV5-5 and TRBJ1-2; D ambiguous. Germline lookup yields CDR1 SGHKS and CDR2 YYEKEE (reference sequence). The CDR3 length is 14 residues. The V end lost 0 bases, the J end lost 2 bases, and 8 bases lay between the germline ends. In DNA, the CDR3 is TGTGCCAGCAGCTTGGGAAACCTAAACTATGGCTACACCTTC. It is translated as CASSLGNLNYGYTF.

The chain uses TRBV29-1 and TRBJ2-5; 15 bases match TRBD2. With V trimmed by 3 bases and J by 5 bases, 4 bases remained unmatched. The CDR3 is 15 amino acids. Germline-derived CDR1 and CDR2 are SQVTM and ANQGSEA. The chain's CDR3 is CSVDRGLAGGETQYF. In DNA form, the CDR3 reads TGCAGCGTTGATAGAGGACTAGCGGGAGGGGAGACCCAGTACTTC.